The clone carrying this T cell receptor (beta chain) has ten or more counts. Its antigen is currently unknown. Unique molecular identifiers were present on cDNA, and template switching added a universal primer site. TCRdb passed the 5' RACE reads through MiXCR, listing each CDR3 protein once. The sample lists about 220,000 distinct CDR3 sequences; around 9.6% were seen once. The data were obtained in a study of identical twins. Study-wide results and limits: Cord blood beta clonotypes present at high abundance carried fewer insertions; no such pattern appeared in memory repertoires. An excess of low generation probability was shown by twin-shared out-of-frame alpha sequences.

The sequenced sample consisted of memory (CD45RO+) T cells sorted from blood. This sequence originates from a woman under 30 in good health.

The CDR3 spells CASSLTFGVVYGYTF. CDR3 in DNA: TGTGCCAGCAGCTTAACCTTTGGGGTTGTCTATGGCTACACCTTC. The chain joins TRBV5-6 to TRBJ1-2; no reliable D call. The CDR3 is made up of 15 amino acids. Germline V gene lookup returns CDR1 SGHDT and CDR2 YYEEEE. The V end lost 2 bases, the J end lost 4 bases, and 15 bases lay between the germline ends.